These 22 T cell receptor beta chains originate from one sample sequenced in a study of shared clonotypes between healthy human individuals. Sequencing used immunoSEQ multiplex PCR; TCRdb keeps in-frame clones, though not all of them. The sample yields about 1 million clones, around 74% seen once. The sequenced material came from memory CD4+ T cells sorted from blood. The sample's subset: CD45RA-negative fraction. The source of these receptors is a man aged 18 to 30 in good health.

The chain recombines TRBV5-1 with TRBJ2-6; 12 nucleotides match TRBD1. J gave up 0 bases and V 3 bases, and 7 bases lay outside the gene matches. The CDR3 is 19 amino acids. CDR1 is SGHRS and CDR2 is YFSETQ in the germline V gene. The CDR3, as DNA: TGCGCCAGCAGCTCACCCGCGGGACAGGGGGCCTCTGGGGCCAACGTCCTGACTTTC. As protein: CASSSPAGQGASGANVLTF.

The chain has TRBV2 and TRBJ2-4, with D possibly matching TRBD2 (6 bases). Germline assignment: CDR1 SNHLY and CDR2 FYNNEI. V was trimmed by 7 bases and J by 3 bases, leaving 25 bases between them. The CDR3 contains 18 residues. This CDR3 reads CASKHRELANSNKNIQYF. The CDR3 nucleotides read TGTGCCAGCAAACATCGGGAGCTCGCAAACTCTAACAAAAACATTCAGTACTTC. Complete variable domain (other parts from reference TRBV2 and TRBJ2-4): EPEVTQTPSHQVTQMGQEVILRCVPISNHLYFYWYRQILGQKVEFLVSFYNNEISEKSEIFDDQFSVERPDGSNFTLKIRSTKLEDSAMYFCASKHRELANSNKNIQYFGAGTRLSVL.

Worth noting for this clone: One base away lies a much larger clone, so this may be a sequencing read error. The sample carries other DNA sequences with the same CDR3. This chain uses TRBV30 with TRBJ2-6; possible D gene TRBD2, 5 bases. Between the trimmed V and J ends, which lost 2 bases and 4 bases, there was a span of 6 bases. CDR3 size: 13 residues. Per the germline V gene, CDR1 is GTSNPN and CDR2 is SVGIG (reference sequence). The CDR3 region is CAWSPGGANVLTF. For the CDR3, the DNA is TGTGCCTGGAGTCCGGGAGGGGCCAACGTCCTGACTTTC.

The chain links TRBV18 to TRBJ1-1, with D perhaps TRBD1 (6 bases). This CDR3 region has 16 residues. Germline assignment: CDR1 KGHSH and CDR2 LQKENI. V dropped 3 bases and J dropped 0 bases, with 14 bases sitting between them. CDR3 sequence (DNA): TGTGCCAGCTCACCCGTGTCAGGGGCCTTGAACACTGAAGCTTTCTTT. It is translated as CASSPVSGALNTEAFF.

The table lists this clone with a few counts. This rearrangement joins TRBV10-2 to TRBJ1-6; D not certain. The germline CDR1 and CDR2 sequences are WSHSY and SAAADI. V was pared by 2 bases and J by 12 bases, with 11 bases between. CDR3 length equals 13 residues. Here the CDR3 reads CASSEVSPEPLHF. CDR3 in DNA: TGCGCCAGCAGTGAGGTGTCACCCGAACCCCTCCACTTT.

This chain connects TRBV30 to TRBJ2-5; 7 bases align to TRBD2. Germline CDR1 reads GTSNPN; CDR2 reads SVGIG (reference sequence). With V trimmed by 4 bases and J by 2 bases, 1 base remained unmatched. The CDR3 is 12 amino acids. The CDR3 sequence is CAWTSGQETQYF. CDR3 DNA sequence: TGTGCCTGGACTAGCGGTCAAGAGACCCAGTACTTC.

CDR3 protein: CASTLTGAGANVLTF. CDR3 nucleotides: TGTGCCAGCACTCTAACAGGGGCTGGGGCCAACGTCCTGACTTTC. The V and J genes are TRBV6-5 and TRBJ2-6; 7 bases align to TRBD1. CDR1 is MNHEY, CDR2 SVGAGI, per germline. V was clipped by 7 bases and J by 2 bases; unmatched bases: 5. The CDR3 contains 15 residues.

The CDR3 nucleotides read TGTGCCAGCAGCTTAGGACTGAGGCGAGGGGCCTACGAGCAGTACTTC. Its translation: CASSLGLRRGAYEQYF. The V and J genes are TRBV7-2 and TRBJ2-7, with D perhaps matching TRBD1 or TRBD2 (5 bases each). The CDR3 has 16 amino acids. Germline V CDR1 and CDR2: SGHTA, FQGNSA. V lost 1 base to trimming and J lost 2 bases, with 15 bases between them.

This clone was counted at least ten times. The chain combines TRBV2 with TRBJ2-7; 10 bases are shared with TRBD2. Per germline, CDR1 SNHLY and CDR2 FYNNEI. The trim removed 6 bases at V and 4 bases at J, leaving 3 bases unmatched. This CDR3 contains 13 residues. Here the CDR3 DNA reads TGTGCCAGCAGCCAGCGGGAGGGTTACGAGCAGTACTTC. It is translated as CASSQREGYEQYF.

The rearrangement links TRBV10-3 to TRBJ2-1; D not resolved. V was clipped by 6 bases and J by 6 bases, with 6 bases between them. From germline, CDR1 is ENHRY and CDR2 SYGVKD. The CDR3 is 11 residues long. The CDR3 protein is CAISDLNEQFF. The CDR3 nucleotides read TGTGCCATCAGCGACCTCAATGAGCAGTTCTTC.

J is TRBJ2-1 and V is TRBV28; 8 nucleotides line up with TRBD1. Germline CDR1 reads MDHEN; CDR2 reads SYDVKM. After removal of 6 bases from V and 3 bases from J, the junction contained 7 bases not matched to a gene. The CDR3 length is 15 residues. The CDR3 DNA is TGTGCCAGCAGCCCCGGACAGGGACTCTACAATGAGCAGTTCTTC. Its translation is CASSPGQGLYNEQFF. Full variable domain (rest looked up from reference TRBV28 and TRBJ2-1): DVKVTQSSRYLVKRTGEKVFLECVQDMDHENMFWYRQDPGLGLRLIYFSYDVKMKEKGDIPEGYSVSREKKERFSLILESASTNQTSMYLCASSPGQGLYNEQFFGPGTRLTVL.

The chain carries TRBV7-2 and TRBJ2-7, with no clear D. The CDR3 sequence is 13 residues long. The V and J ends lost 5 bases and 12 bases respectively, with 20 bases between them. CDR1 is SGHTA, CDR2 FQGNSA, per germline. Here the CDR3 reads CASSPFYGSPAYF. For the CDR3, the DNA is TGTGCCAGCAGCCCCTTTTACGGGTCCCCAGCGTACTTC.

The V and J genes are TRBV7-2 and TRBJ2-2; unclear D gene. Germline CDR1 is SGHTA and CDR2 is FQGNSA. The CDR3 is 13 amino acids. Trimming cost V 8 bases and J 3 bases, with 10 bases left between them. The CDR3 region has the DNA TGTGCCAGCCTCTATCGCCACACCGGGGAGCTGTTTTTT. Translated, it gives CASLYRHTGELFF.

The table lists this clone with a few counts. This rearrangement joins TRBV11-2 to TRBJ2-1; D may be TRBD2 (6 bases). The germline V gene encodes CDR1 SGHAT and CDR2 FQNNGV. This CDR3 contains 15 residues. V shed 3 bases and J shed 10 bases, with 19 bases lying between them. In DNA form, the CDR3 reads TGTGCCAGCAGCTTGACCTCGGGGGTGAGTTGGGAGCAGTTCTTC. This sequence encodes CASSLTSGVSWEQFF.

The V gene is TRBV4-3, the J gene TRBJ1-1; TRBD1 might be the D (5 bases). The CDR3 is 14 amino acids. Trimming removed 5 bases at V and 2 bases at J, with 12 bases between. CDR1 and CDR2 from the germline V gene are LGHNA and YSLEER. CDR3 in amino acids: CASSAGGLNTEAFF. The CDR3 DNA follows: TGCGCCAGCAGCGCGGGGGGGTTAAACACTGAAGCTTTCTTT.

The chain combines TRBV5-1 with TRBJ1-1; D may be TRBD1 (5 bases). This CDR3 is 14 amino acids long. The V end lost 2 bases, the J end lost 1 base, and 9 bases lay between the germline ends. Germline-derived CDR1 and CDR2 are SGHRS and YFSETQ. The CDR3 DNA reads TGCGCCAGCAGCTTTGAGGGGAAGAACACTGAAGCTTTCTTT. Translation: CASSFEGKNTEAFF.

CDR3 sequence (DNA): TGCGCCAGCAGCTCGGGATCACAAGTGAGTTCAGATACGCAGTATTTT. Amino acids: CASSSGSQVSSDTQYF. This chain links TRBV5-1 with TRBJ2-3; tentatively, D is TRBD2 (5 bases). CDR1 SGHRS and CDR2 YFSETQ come from the germline V gene. This CDR3 contains 16 residues. V lost 3 bases and J 4 bases, leaving 18 bases between the germline ends.

J is TRBJ2-7 and V is TRBV5-4; 7 bases are a match to TRBD2. CDR1 is SGHNT and CDR2 is YYREEE in the germline V gene (reference sequence). This CDR3 region has 18 residues. Trimming at V came to 1 base and at J to 1 base, leaving 14 bases not matched to a gene. The DNA of the CDR3 is TGTGCCAGCAGCTTGTACGGGAACCATAAGGGAGGGTCCTACGAGCAGTACTTC. Amino acid sequence: CASSLYGNHKGGSYEQYF.

This chain joins TRBV10-2 and TRBJ2-5, with 9 bases lining up with TRBD2. The CDR3 has 17 residues. Trimming took 0 bases from V and 1 from J; bases not matched to a gene: 6. Germline CDR1 is WSHSY and CDR2 is SAAADI. The CDR3 bases are TGCGCCAGCAGTGAGTCCGTAGCGGGAGATTCCCAAGAGACCCAGTACTTC. This gives the protein CASSESVAGDSQETQYF.

The count of this clone is one. The chain couples TRBV7-8 to TRBJ2-5, with 8 nucleotides matching TRBD2. Germline V gene sequence: CDR1 SGHVS, CDR2 FQNEAQ. The CDR3 has 15 amino acids. V shed 2 bases and J 5 bases; nucleotides not matched to a gene: 7. CDR3 sequence reads: CASSLYGGAMETQYF. CDR3 nucleotides: TGTGCCAGCAGCTTATACGGGGGGGCAATGGAGACCCAGTACTTC.

V is TRBV27 and J is TRBJ2-4; tentatively, D is TRBD1 (5 bases). The germline V gene has CDR1 MNHEY and CDR2 SMNVEV (reference sequence). Between the trimmed V and J ends, which lost 2 bases and 5 bases, there was a span of 7 bases. The CDR3 has 13 amino acids. In DNA, the CDR3 is TGTGCCAGCAGTTTAAAGGGGCAAAACATTCAGTACTTC. This gives the protein CASSLKGQNIQYF.

The rearrangement links TRBV4-1 to TRBJ2-6, with 9 positions matching TRBD1. V was pared by 0 bases and J by 4 bases, with 10 bases of the junction left unmatched. CDR3 size: 19 residues. Germline values: CDR1 MGHRA, CDR2 YSYEKL. CDR3 region: CASSQDLGQGTLGANVLTF. The CDR3 DNA reads as TGCGCCAGCAGCCAAGATCTCGGACAGGGGACCCTCGGGGCCAACGTCCTGACTTTC.